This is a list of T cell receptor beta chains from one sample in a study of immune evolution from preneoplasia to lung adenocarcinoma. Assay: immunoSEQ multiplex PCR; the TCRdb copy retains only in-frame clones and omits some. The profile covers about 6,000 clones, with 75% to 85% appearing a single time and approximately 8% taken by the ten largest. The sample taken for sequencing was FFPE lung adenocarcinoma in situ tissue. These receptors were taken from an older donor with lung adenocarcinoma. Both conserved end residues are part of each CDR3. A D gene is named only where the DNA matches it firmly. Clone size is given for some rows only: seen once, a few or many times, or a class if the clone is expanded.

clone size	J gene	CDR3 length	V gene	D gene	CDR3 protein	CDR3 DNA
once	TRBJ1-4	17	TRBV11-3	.	CASSSSQVGEIDEKLFF	TGTGCCAGCAGTTCCTCCCAAGTGGGGGAAATAGATGAAAAACTGTTTTTT
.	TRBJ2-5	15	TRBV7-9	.	CASSPGYREMETQYF	TGTGCCAGCAGCCCGGGTTACAGGGAGATGGAGACCCAGTACTTC
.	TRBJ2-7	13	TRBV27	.	CASSLWGPYEQYF	TGTGCCAGCAGTTTATGGGGGCCCTACGAGCAGTACTTC
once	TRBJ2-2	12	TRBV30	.	CAWSGIAGELFF	TGTGCCTGGAGTGGCATTGCCGGGGAGCTGTTTTTT
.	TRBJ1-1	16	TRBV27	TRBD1	CASSKTGAGWNTEAFF	TGTGCCAGCAGTAAAACAGGGGCGGGATGGAACACTGAAGCTTTCTTT
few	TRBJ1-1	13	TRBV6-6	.	CASSPKLNTEAFF	TGTGCCAGCAGCCCGAAACTGAACACTGAAGCTTTCTTT
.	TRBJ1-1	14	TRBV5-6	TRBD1	CASSWDRGLTEAFF	TGTGCCAGCAGCTGGGACAGGGGTCTGACTGAAGCTTTCTTT
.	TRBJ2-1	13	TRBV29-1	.	CSVAAVMVNEQFF	TGCAGCGTTGCGGCGGTGATGGTCAATGAGCAGTTCTTC
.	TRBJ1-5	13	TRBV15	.	CATSRGPREPQHF	TGTGCCACCAGCAGAGGGCCTCGCGAACCCCAGCATTTT
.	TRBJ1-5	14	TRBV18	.	CASSPVQSNQPQHF	TGTGCCAGCTCACCAGTCCAAAGCAATCAGCCCCAGCATTTT
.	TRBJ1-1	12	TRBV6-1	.	CASKGEVGEAFF	TGTGCCAGCAAGGGGGAGGTCGGTGAAGCTTTCTTT
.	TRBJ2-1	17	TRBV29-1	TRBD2	CSVAGTSGFDSYNEQFF	TGCAGCGTCGCGGGGACTAGCGGTTTTGACTCCTACAATGAGCAGTTCTTC
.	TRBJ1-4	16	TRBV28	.	CASSFQGTETNEKLFF	TGTGCCAGCAGTTTTCAGGGGACGGAGACTAATGAAAAACTGTTTTTT
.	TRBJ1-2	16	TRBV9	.	CASSPPLSQGHRAYTF	TGTGCCAGCAGCCCTCCTCTTTCCCAGGGACACCGAGCCTACACCTTC
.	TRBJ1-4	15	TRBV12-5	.	CASGLSRGREEKLFF	TGTGCTAGTGGTTTGTCCCGGGGGCGGGAAGAAAAACTGTTTTTT
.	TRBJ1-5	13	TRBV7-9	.	CASSLGGQQPQHF	TGTGCCAGCAGCCTGGGGGGGCAACAGCCCCAGCATTTT
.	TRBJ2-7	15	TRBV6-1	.	CASSAWAGSSYEQYF	TGTGCCAGCAGTGCTTGGGCCGGTAGCTCCTACGAGCAGTACTTC
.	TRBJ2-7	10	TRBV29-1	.	CSVGRGEQYF	TGCAGCGTTGGCAGGGGAGAGCAGTACTTC
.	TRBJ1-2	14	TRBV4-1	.	CASSQDQAGPGSTF	TGCGCCAGCAGCCAAGATCAGGCGGGACCCGGCTCCACCTTC
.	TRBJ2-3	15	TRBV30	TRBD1	CAWSSRDSFTDTQYF	TGTGCCTGGAGTAGTCGGGACAGCTTTACAGATACGCAGTATTTT
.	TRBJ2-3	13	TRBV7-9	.	CASSLVPPDTQYF	TGTGCCAGCAGCTTAGTTCCCCCAGATACGCAGTATTTT
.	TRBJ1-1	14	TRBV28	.	CASSLVQENTEAFF	TGTGCCAGCAGTTTAGTACAGGAGAACACTGAAGCTTTCTTT
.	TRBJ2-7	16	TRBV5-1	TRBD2	CASSLGRASGSYEQYF	TGCGCCAGCAGCTTGGGTAGGGCTAGCGGGAGTTATGAGCAGTACTTC
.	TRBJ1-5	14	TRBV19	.	CASSMWQGGQPQHF	TGTGCCAGTAGTATGTGGCAGGGCGGCCAGCCCCAGCATTTT
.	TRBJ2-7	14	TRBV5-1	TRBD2	CASSLQRGTYEQYF	TGCGCCAGCAGCTTGCAGCGGGGGACCTACGAGCAGTACTTC
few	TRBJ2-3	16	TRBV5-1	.	CASSLGVVPSTDTQYF	TGCGCCAGCAGCTTGGGAGTTGTGCCCAGCACAGATACGCAGTATTTT
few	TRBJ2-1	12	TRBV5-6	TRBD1	CASREGGLEQFF	TGTGCCAGCAGGGAAGGGGGCCTTGAGCAGTTCTTC
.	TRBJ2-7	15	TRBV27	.	CASSTQTGGTGEQYF	TGTGCCAGCAGTACCCAGACAGGCGGAACAGGGGAGCAGTACTTC
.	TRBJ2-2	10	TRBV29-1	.	CSVLTGELFF	TGCAGCGTCCTCACCGGGGAGCTGTTTTTT
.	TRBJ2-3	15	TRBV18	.	CASSQRDSSTDTQYF	TGTGCCAGCTCACAACGGGACTCTAGCACAGATACGCAGTATTTT
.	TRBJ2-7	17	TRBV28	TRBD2	CASSLGASGNMPYEQYF	TGTGCCAGCAGCCTCGGGGCTAGCGGAAATATGCCCTACGAGCAGTACTTC
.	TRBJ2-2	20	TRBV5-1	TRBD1	CASSLATEVRTGATAGELFF	TGCGCCAGCAGCTTGGCCACCGAAGTCCGGACAGGGGCTACGGCCGGGGAGCTGTTTTTT
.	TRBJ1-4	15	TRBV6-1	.	CASTPPGGLNEKLFF	TGTGCCAGCACCCCCCCTGGGGGCCTTAATGAAAAACTGTTTTTT
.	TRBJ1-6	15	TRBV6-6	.	CASSYPGTYNSPLHF	TGTGCCAGCAGTTACCCTGGGACCTATAATTCACCCCTCCACTTT
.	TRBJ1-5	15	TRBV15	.	CATSRDRAGNQPQHF	TGTGCCACCAGCAGAGACAGGGCGGGCAATCAGCCCCAGCATTTT
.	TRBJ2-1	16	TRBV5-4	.	CASSDERRGGGNEQFF	TGTGCCAGCAGCGACGAGCGGAGGGGAGGTGGCAATGAGCAGTTCTTC
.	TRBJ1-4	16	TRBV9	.	CASSENRAATNEKLFF	TGTGCCAGCAGCGAAAACAGGGCTGCAACTAATGAAAAACTGTTTTTT
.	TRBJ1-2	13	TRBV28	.	CASSLGRLRGYTF	TGTGCCAGCAGTTTAGGCCGTTTGCGAGGCTACACCTTC
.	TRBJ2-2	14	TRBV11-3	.	CASSAGGGAGELFF	TGTGCCAGCAGCGCCGGGGGCGGTGCCGGGGAGCTGTTTTTT
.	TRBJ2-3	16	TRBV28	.	CASSSLFGASTDTQYF	TGTGCCAGCAGTTCCTTATTCGGGGCTAGCACAGATACGCAGTATTTT
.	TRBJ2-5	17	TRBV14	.	CASSLNTQTWEQETQYF	TGTGCCAGCAGCCTAAATACCCAAACTTGGGAACAAGAGACCCAGTACTTC
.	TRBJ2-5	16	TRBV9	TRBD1	CASSVASIGTGETQYF	TGTGCCAGCAGCGTAGCTAGTATTGGGACAGGGGAGACCCAGTACTTC
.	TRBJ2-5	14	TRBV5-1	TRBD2	CASSKRGVGETQYF	TGCGCCAGCAGCAAACGGGGGGTAGGAGAGACCCAGTACTTC
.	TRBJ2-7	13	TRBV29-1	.	CSVDRAGGDEQYF	TGCAGCGTTGATAGGGCGGGCGGGGACGAGCAGTACTTC
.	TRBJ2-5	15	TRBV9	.	CASSGPLDYQETQYF	TGTGCCAGCAGCGGACCCCTAGACTATCAAGAGACCCAGTACTTC
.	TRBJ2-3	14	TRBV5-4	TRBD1	CASSLRQGADTQYF	TGTGCCAGCAGTCTTCGACAGGGGGCGGATACGCAGTATTTT
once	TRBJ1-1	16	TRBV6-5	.	CASSYSMQGVGTEAFF	TGTGCCAGCAGTTACTCGATGCAGGGCGTAGGCACTGAAGCTTTCTTT
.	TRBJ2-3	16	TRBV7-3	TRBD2	CASSPGLAGAADTQYF	TGTGCCAGCAGCCCAGGACTAGCGGGGGCCGCAGATACGCAGTATTTT
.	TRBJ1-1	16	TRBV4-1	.	CASSQDLYRGNTEAFF	TGCGCCAGCAGCCAAGATCTTTATCGGGGGAACACTGAAGCTTTCTTT
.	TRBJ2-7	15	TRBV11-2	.	CASSLGNGGQYEQYF	TGTGCCAGCAGCTTAGGCAACGGGGGGCAGTACGAGCAGTACTTC
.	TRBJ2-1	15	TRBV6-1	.	CASSEAQGGHNEQFF	TGTGCCAGCAGTGAAGCGCAGGGGGGGCACAATGAGCAGTTCTTC
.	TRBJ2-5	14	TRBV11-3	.	CASSFVASSETQYF	TGTGCCAGCAGCTTCGTGGCTAGCTCGGAGACCCAGTACTTC
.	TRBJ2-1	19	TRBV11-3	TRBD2	CASSLDEPTSGLSYNEQFF	TGTGCCAGCAGCTTAGATGAACCCACTAGCGGTCTCTCCTACAATGAGCAGTTCTTC
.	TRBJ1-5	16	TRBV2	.	CASSLRYLNSNQPQHF	TGTGCCAGCAGTCTCCGCTACCTTAATAGCAATCAGCCCCAGCATTTT
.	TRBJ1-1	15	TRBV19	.	CASKSASSTNTEAFF	TGTGCCAGTAAGAGTGCGAGCAGCACGAACACTGAAGCTTTCTTT